The sequence of this T cell receptor beta chain was determined in a study of Ad26.COV2.S vaccination and SARS-CoV-2 variants. Treatment in this sample: about 20 received Ad26.COV2.S at low or high dose, single or two shots; about 5 received placebo; per-sample allocation not given. Samples analyzed were those drawn on day 63 after the first vaccine or placebo injection. The CDR3 is made up of 12 amino acids. Germline CDR1 reads SEHNR; CDR2 reads FQNEAQ (reference sequence). V was shortened by 3 bases and J by 4 bases, with 6 bases between the two germline ends. Clones were sequenced by immunoSEQ multiplex PCR, and TCRdb holds only the in-frame ones, with some missing. The data hold a few hundred thousand clones, with about nine tenths observed a single time.

J is TRBJ1-1 and V is TRBV7-9; D unresolved. Sequenced material: peripheral blood, taken in a trial of Ad26.COV2.S vaccine versus placebo. The sequence was obtained from a person between 18 and 59 years old who received the Ad26.COV2.S COVID-19 vaccine or a placebo. The DNA of the CDR3 is TGTGCCAGCAGCTTTGGGGTCACTGAAGCTTTCTTT. This translates into CASSFGVTEAFF.